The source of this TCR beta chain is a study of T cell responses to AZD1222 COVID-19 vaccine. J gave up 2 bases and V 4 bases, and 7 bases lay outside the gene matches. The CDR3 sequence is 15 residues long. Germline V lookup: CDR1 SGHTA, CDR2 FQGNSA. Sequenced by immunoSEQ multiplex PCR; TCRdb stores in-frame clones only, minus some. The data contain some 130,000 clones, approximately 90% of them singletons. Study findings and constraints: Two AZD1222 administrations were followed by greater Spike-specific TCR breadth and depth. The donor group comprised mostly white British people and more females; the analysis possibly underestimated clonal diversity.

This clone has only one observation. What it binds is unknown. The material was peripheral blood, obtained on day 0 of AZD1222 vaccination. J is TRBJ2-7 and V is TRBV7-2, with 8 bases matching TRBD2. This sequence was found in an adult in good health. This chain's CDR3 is CASSSRGGGPYEQYF. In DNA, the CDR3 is TGTGCCAGCAGCTCTAGAGGCGGGGGGCCCTACGAGCAGTACTTC.